The sample holds a few counts of the clone carrying this TCR beta chain. This sample stems from a study of cytomegalovirus exposure and HLA in healthy donors. The germline CDR1 and CDR2 sequences are SQVTM and ANQGSEA. The V and J ends lost 6 bases and 8 bases respectively, with 17 bases between them. This CDR3 has 13 residues. In the PCR, 60 Vbeta and 13 Jbeta primers were used. Produced via immunoSEQ multiplex PCR; TCRdb's table is partial and in-frame only. The sample holds around 130,000 clones, more than 60% seen once. The sample consisted of PBMCs. The V and J genes are TRBV29-1 and TRBJ1-5; a possible D gene is TRBD1 (5 bases). The TCR was taken from a woman between 35 and 50 years old in good health and CMV-seropositive. The CDR3 DNA follows: TGCAGCGTCCCCGGGGGGAATAACGAGCCCCAGCATTTT. This sequence encodes CSVPGGNNEPQHF.